This T cell receptor beta chain derives from a study of monozygotic twins with inflammatory bowel disease. Findings of the study overall: On the inverse Simpson index, IBD patients scored lower for TCRbeta diversity than healthy co-twins.

TCRdb re-analyzed the 5' RACE reads; it lists each CDR3 protein once, without DNA. The sample yields 350,000 to 550,000 distinct CDR3 sequences, of which the top ten take up more than 2%. For this clonotype: As yet, its antigen is unknown.

This TCR derives from a human donor with ulcerative colitis or Crohn's disease, or a healthy co-twin of an affected twin (not recorded which). The sequenced sample was blood.

This chain's CDR3 is CSARDLMETQYF. The V gene is TRBV20-1, the J gene TRBJ2-5. There are 12 residues in the CDR3. Germline V gives CDR1 DFQATT, CDR2 SNEGSKA (reference sequence).